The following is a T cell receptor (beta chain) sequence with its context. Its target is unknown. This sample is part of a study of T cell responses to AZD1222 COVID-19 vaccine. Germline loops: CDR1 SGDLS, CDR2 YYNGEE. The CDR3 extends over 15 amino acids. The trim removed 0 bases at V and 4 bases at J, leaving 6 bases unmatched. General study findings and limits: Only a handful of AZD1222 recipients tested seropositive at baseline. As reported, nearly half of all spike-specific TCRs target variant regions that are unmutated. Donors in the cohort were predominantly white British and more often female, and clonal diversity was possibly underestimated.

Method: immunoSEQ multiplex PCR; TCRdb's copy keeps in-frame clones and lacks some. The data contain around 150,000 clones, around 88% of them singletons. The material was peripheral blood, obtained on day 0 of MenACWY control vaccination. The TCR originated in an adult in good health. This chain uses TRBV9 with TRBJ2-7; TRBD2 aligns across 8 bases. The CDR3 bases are TGTGCCAGCAGCGTAGCAGCGGGAGTGAAGTACGAGCAGTACTTC. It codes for CASSVAAGVKYEQYF.